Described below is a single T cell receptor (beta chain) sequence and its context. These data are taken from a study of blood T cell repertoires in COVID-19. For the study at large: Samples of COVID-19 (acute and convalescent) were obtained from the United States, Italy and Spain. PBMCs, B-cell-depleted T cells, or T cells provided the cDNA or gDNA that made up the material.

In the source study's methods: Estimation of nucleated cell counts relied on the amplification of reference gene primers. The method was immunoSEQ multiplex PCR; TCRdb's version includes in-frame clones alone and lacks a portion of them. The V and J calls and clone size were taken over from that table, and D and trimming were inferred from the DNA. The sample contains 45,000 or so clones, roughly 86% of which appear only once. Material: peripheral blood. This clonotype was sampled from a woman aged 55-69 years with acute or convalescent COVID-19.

The CDR3 nucleotides read TGCAGCGTTGTGGGGTGGACAGGGGGCTACGAGCAGTACTTC. Its protein product is CSVVGWTGGYEQYF. The genes are TRBV29-1 and TRBJ2-7; TRBD1 agrees at 10 bases. V shed 4 bases and J 3 bases; nucleotides not matched to a gene: 6. The CDR3 runs 14 residues. Germline CDR1 SQVTM, CDR2 ANQGSEA.